These 17 T cell receptor beta chains came from one sample sequenced in a study of T cells after yellow fever vaccination (dated by TCRdb to the late 2010s). Library creation used 5' RACE. Sequenced using an Illumina NovaSeq 6000. Using fastp trimming at Q25 and MiXCR clonotype assembly, TCRdb reanalyzed the public sequencing data and kept in-frame beta chains. All rows with the same CDR3 protein become a single entry with the most common DNA and genes. A total of roughly 160,000 distinct CDR3 sequences appear in this sample, approximately 9.9% of them only once. The top ten hold roughly a third of the sample. The treatment or condition label, read with the paper, signifies: live attenuated yellow fever vaccine strain. Sequencing used CD8+ T cells sorted from PBMCs, obtained 45 days after the yellow fever booster vaccination. The origin of the receptors is a man aged 18-30 years who received the YFV17D yellow fever vaccine.

This clonotype was picked up a small number of times. This sequence joins TRBV7-9 and TRBJ2-1; D is ambiguous. Germline CDR1 SEHNR, CDR2 FQNEAQ (reference sequence). The CDR3 length is 15 residues. V was cut by 10 bases and J by 0 bases, with 16 bases left in between. CDR3 nucleotides: TGTGCCACGCACCGTGATAACGCCTCCTACAATGAGCAGTTCTTC. Protein: CATHRDNASYNEQFF.

This chain uses TRBV6-1 with TRBJ2-7, with D possibly TRBD1 on 6 matching bases. This CDR3 spans 16 amino acids. Trimming left V 6 bases short and J 6 bases short, with 24 bases between. Germline values: CDR1 MNHNS, CDR2 SASEGT. The CDR3 loop reads CASSLPLRGSLFEQYV. CDR3 nucleotide sequence: TGTGCCAGCAGCCTACCTTTAAGGGGGTCCCTCTTCGAGCAGTACGTC.

V usage is TRBV7-9 and J usage is TRBJ2-1; 10 nucleotides align to TRBD2. Unmatched junction bases numbered 2, after V lost 4 bases and J lost 2 bases. CDR3 length: 15 amino acids. The germline V gene encodes CDR1 SEHNR and CDR2 FQNEAQ (reference sequence). The chain's CDR3 is CASSSLAGPYNEQFF. The CDR3 DNA sequence: TGTGCCAGCAGCTCACTAGCGGGGCCCTACAATGAGCAGTTCTTC.

The chain links TRBV5-1 to TRBJ2-6; D unclear. The CDR3 has 18 amino acids. V lost 4 bases and J 0 bases, leaving 17 bases between the germline ends. The germline gives CDR1 SGHRS, CDR2 YFSETQ. The CDR3 sequence is CASSDPTSWFSGANVLTF. The DNA of the CDR3 is TGCGCCAGCAGCGACCCGACTTCGTGGTTCTCTGGGGCCAACGTCCTGACTTTC.

This clonotype turned up a few times. V is TRBV19 and J is TRBJ2-7; 10 bases are a match to TRBD1. The CDR3 length is 14 residues. J gave up 7 bases and V 6 bases, and 9 bases lay outside the gene matches. CDR1 and CDR2 from the germline V gene are LNHDA and SQIVND (reference sequence). CDR3 loop: CASRSSPGQGEQYF. The CDR3 DNA reads as TGTGCCAGTAGGTCCTCTCCGGGACAGGGGGAGCAGTACTTC.

This clonotype appeared many times. This chain uses TRBV12-3 or TRBV12-4 with TRBJ2-1; D is perhaps TRBD1 (6 bases). This CDR3 comprises 15 residues. Between the trimmed V and J ends, which lost 9 bases and 9 bases, there was a span of 24 bases. In DNA form, the CDR3 reads TGTGCCAGTACCCCCGTAGGGGGTTCCCACCGTGAGCAGTTCTTC. It is translated as CASTPVGGSHREQFF.

The DNA of the CDR3 is TGTGCCAGCAGTTTCATCCCACGGACAGGGGGCACAGATGAGCAGTTCTTC. Its protein is CASSFIPRTGGTDEQFF. The V and J genes are TRBV12-3 or TRBV12-4 and TRBJ2-1, with 11 bases aligning to TRBD1. The CDR3 extends over 17 amino acids. V dropped 3 bases and J dropped 8; count of bases not matched to a gene: 12.

This clonotype has more than one count but fewer than ten. The J gene is TRBJ2-1, the V gene TRBV7-8; 8 bases match TRBD2. Germline CDR1 is SGHVS and CDR2 is FQNEAQ. Unmatched junction bases numbered 4, after V lost 3 bases and J lost 3 bases. The CDR3 is made up of 15 amino acids. Here the CDR3 DNA reads TGTGCCAGCAGCTTTAGCGGGGAGAACTACAATGAGCAGTTCTTC. Translation gives CASSFSGENYNEQFF. The full variable domain, with the rest looked up from reference TRBV7-8 and TRBJ2-1, is GAGVSQSPRYKVAKRGQDVALRCDPISGHVSLFWYQQALGQGPEFLTYFQNEAQLDKSGLPSDRFFAERPEGSVSTLKIQRTQQEDSAVYLCASSFSGENYNEQFFGPGTRLTVL.

This clonotype was detected many times. The V gene is TRBV5-5, the J gene TRBJ2-3; the match to TRBD2 covers 7 bases. Trimming took 6 bases from V and 5 from J; bases not matched to a gene: 9. Germline CDR1 reads SGHKS; CDR2 reads YYEKEE (reference sequence). CDR3 length: 14 residues. CDR3 region: CASTLWGGEDTQYF. The CDR3 bases are TGTGCCAGCACCCTGTGGGGGGGGGAAGATACGCAGTATTTT. Full variable domain (remainder filled in from reference TRBV5-5 and TRBJ2-3): DAGVTQSPTHLIKTRGQQVTLRCSPISGHKSVSWYQQVLGQGPQFIFQYYEKEERGRGNFPDRFSARQFPNYSSELNVNALLLGDSALYLCASTLWGGEDTQYFGPGTRLTVL.

This clonotype occurred a few times. The V and J genes are TRBV7-3 and TRBJ1-2; 10 nucleotides match TRBD1. The V segment lost 3 bases and the J segment 4 bases; nucleotides outside the gene matches: 5. The germline gives CDR1 SGHTA, CDR2 FQGTGA. The CDR3 runs to 15 residues. This CDR3 is CASSLGTGDLYGYTF. The DNA of the CDR3 is TGTGCCAGCAGCTTGGGGACAGGGGACCTCTATGGCTACACCTTC.

On this clonotype: No DNA is shown, since the ends of the CDR3 on it are uncertain; the CDR3 is the one TCRdb lists. The chain combines TRBV2 with TRBJ1-4; TRBD1 is the table's D call, not checked against the DNA. 14 amino acids form the CDR3, both terminal residues included. Germline loops: CDR1 SNHLY, CDR2 FYNNEI. The CDR3: CASILGGNGEKLFF.

This clonotype was seen ten or more times. This chain joins TRBV9 and TRBJ2-1; D remains ambiguous. Germline V lookup: CDR1 SGDLS, CDR2 YYNGEE. The V end lost 4 bases, the J end lost 0 bases, and 11 bases lay between the germline ends. This CDR3 is built from 15 residues. CDR3 sequence reads: CASSSGPSSYNEQFF. CDR3 DNA: TGTGCCAGCAGCTCCGGACCCAGCTCCTACAATGAGCAGTTCTTC.

V and J are TRBV4-1 and TRBJ1-2; D call uncertain. Germline CDR1 and CDR2: MGHRA and YSYEKL. The CDR3 covers 14 residues. V dropped 1 base and J dropped 7 bases, with 13 bases sitting between them. CDR3 protein: CASSQVGGSGGYTF. CDR3 in DNA: TGCGCCAGCAGCCAAGTTGGAGGGAGTGGTGGCTACACCTTC.

To note about this clonotype: The germline gene is not matched at one end of the junction; a read error may be the cause. The genes are TRBV12-3 or TRBV12-4 and TRBJ2-7; D is possibly TRBD1 or TRBD2 (5 bases each). This CDR3 comprises 13 residues. This chain's CDR3 is CASSWGFSHEQYF. For the CDR3, the DNA is TGTGCCAGCAGTTGGGGGTTCTCCCACGAGCAGTACTTC.

The chain carries TRBV7-9 and TRBJ2-5; no reliable D call. The CDR3 has 14 residues. From germline, CDR1 is SEHNR and CDR2 FQNEAQ (reference sequence). With 0 bases removed from V and 2 bases from J, the gap between germline ends came to 7 bases. Written as DNA, the CDR3 is TGTGCCAGCAGCTTAGCGGTAGGGCAAGAGACCCAGTACTTC. This gives the protein CASSLAVGQETQYF.

This clonotype has at least ten counts. V usage is TRBV12-3 or TRBV12-4 and J usage is TRBJ2-2; D is tentatively TRBD1 or TRBD2 (5 bases each). The V end lost 7 bases, the J end lost 5 bases, and 17 bases lay between the germline ends. This CDR3 is built from 15 residues. CDR3 sequence (DNA): TGTGCCAGCAACTACGGGGCATTTCCGACCGGGGAGCTGTTTTTT. This translates into CASNYGAFPTGELFF.

V and J are TRBV5-5 and TRBJ2-3; D remains unclear. This CDR3 has 13 residues. Germline V lookup: CDR1 SGHKS, CDR2 YYEKEE (reference sequence). Trimming removed 2 bases from V and 4 bases from J, with 8 bases in between. CDR3 loop: CASSLLRPDTQYF. The CDR3 DNA sequence: TGTGCCAGCAGCTTACTTCGGCCAGATACGCAGTATTTT.